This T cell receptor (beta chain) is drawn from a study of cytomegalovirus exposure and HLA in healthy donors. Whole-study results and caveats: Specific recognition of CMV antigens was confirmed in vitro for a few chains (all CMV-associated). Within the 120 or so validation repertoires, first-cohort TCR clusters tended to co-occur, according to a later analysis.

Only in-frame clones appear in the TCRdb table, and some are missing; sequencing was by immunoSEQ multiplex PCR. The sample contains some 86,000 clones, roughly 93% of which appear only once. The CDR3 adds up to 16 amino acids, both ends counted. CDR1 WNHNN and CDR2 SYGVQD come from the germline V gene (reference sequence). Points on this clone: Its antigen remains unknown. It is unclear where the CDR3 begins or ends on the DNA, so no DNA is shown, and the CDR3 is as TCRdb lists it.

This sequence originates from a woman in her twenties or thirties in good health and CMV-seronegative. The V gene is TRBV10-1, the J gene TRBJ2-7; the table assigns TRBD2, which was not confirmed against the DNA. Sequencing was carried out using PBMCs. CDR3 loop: CARYFCLARYSYEQYF.